The next 19 T cell receptor beta chains were all read from a single sample in a study of shared clonotypes between healthy human individuals. This table comes from immunoSEQ multiplex PCR, and its TCRdb copy is limited to in-frame clones, with some not included. This sample has some 2,500,000 clones, with 85% to 95% found just once. The sequenced sample was naive CD4+ T cells from PBMCs. Specified subset: CD45RA+ positively selected. These receptors all come from a man between 18 and 29 years old in good health. Some clones in this sample may be carry-over from other donors' samples.

This clone occurred once. The rearrangement links TRBV7-2 to TRBJ2-2, with a tentative D call TRBD1 (8 bases). V shed 4 bases and J shed 6 bases, with 15 bases lying between them. Germline CDR1 reads SGHTA; CDR2 reads FQGNSA. CDR3 length: 15 amino acids. The CDR3 DNA reads TGTGCCAGCAGCTCCCACAGGGGGGGGGCCGGGGAGCTGTTTTTT. Translation: CASSSHRGGAGELFF.

The V and J genes are TRBV27 and TRBJ2-3; D assignment may be TRBD1 or TRBD2 (6 bases each). Looked up from germline, CDR1 is MNHEY and CDR2 is SMNVEV (reference sequence). CDR3 length equals 15 residues. With 5 bases removed from V and 5 bases from J, the gap between germline ends came to 17 bases. The CDR3 nucleotides read TGTGCCAGCAGTCGCCGACCGGGGGCGGGAGATACGCAGTATTTT. It codes for CASSRRPGAGDTQYF.

The rearrangement joins TRBV7-8 to TRBJ1-3; D uncertain. CDR1 is SGHVS, CDR2 FQNEAQ, per germline. The V gene lost 5 bases and the J gene lost 0 bases, with 11 bases spanning the gap. CDR3 length: 15 amino acids. CDR3 region: CASSPARISGNTIYF. CDR3 in DNA: TGTGCCAGCAGCCCGGCTAGGATCTCTGGAAACACCATATATTTT. Using reference TRBV7-8 and TRBJ1-3 for the parts outside the CDR3, the full variable domain is GAGVSQSPRYKVAKRGQDVALRCDPISGHVSLFWYQQALGQGPEFLTYFQNEAQLDKSGLPSDRFFAERPEGSVSTLKIQRTQQEDSAVYLCASSPARISGNTIYFGEGSWLTVV.

The CDR3 coding sequence is TGTGCCAGCAGTGAAGACAGGGCGGGATACGAGCAGTACTTC. Translation: CASSEDRAGYEQYF. The chain employs TRBV2 and TRBJ2-7; D might be TRBD1 or TRBD2, each matching 6 bases. Germline V CDR1 and CDR2: SNHLY, FYNNEI. The CDR3 runs 14 residues. Trimming removed 1 base from V and 4 bases from J, with 11 bases in between.

The gene calls are TRBV28 and TRBJ1-2; no clear D. Germline V gene lookup returns CDR1 MDHEN and CDR2 SYDVKM. V lost 4 bases, J lost 8 bases, and 8 bases lay in between. The CDR3 spans 11 residues. DNA for the CDR3: TGTGCCAGCAGTTCCCCGACAGGCTACACCTTC. Translation gives CASSSPTGYTF.

The V and J genes are TRBV28 and TRBJ1-3, with 8 bases matching TRBD1. This CDR3 is 13 amino acids long. V lost 10 bases to trimming and J lost 2 bases; unmatched junction nucleotides: 4. Germline V gene lookup returns CDR1 MDHEN and CDR2 SYDVKM. CDR3 in DNA: TGTGCCACCCAACAGGGGGCTGGAAACACCATATATTTT. Protein product: CATQQGAGNTIYF.

The chain is built from TRBV18 and TRBJ1-3; D remains unclear. Germline V CDR1 and CDR2: KGHSH, LQKENI. The CDR3 is 15 residues long. The V and J ends lost 3 bases and 0 bases respectively, with 9 bases between them. CDR3 in DNA: TGTGCCAGCTCACCCCTCTGGGGCTCTGGAAACACCATATATTTT. This codes for CASSPLWGSGNTIYF.

The chain combines TRBV28 with TRBJ1-5, with 9 bases aligning to TRBD1. With V trimmed by 6 bases and J by 0 bases, 9 bases remained unmatched. The CDR3 extends over 17 amino acids. From germline, CDR1 is MDHEN and CDR2 SYDVKM. In nucleotides, the CDR3 is TGTGCCAGCAGATGGACAGGGGCTGGGTATAGCAATCAGCCCCAGCATTTT. Amino acids: CASRWTGAGYSNQPQHF. Full variable domain (remainder filled in from reference TRBV28 and TRBJ1-5): DVKVTQSSRYLVKRTGEKVFLECVQDMDHENMFWYRQDPGLGLRLIYFSYDVKMKEKGDIPEGYSVSREKKERFSLILESASTNQTSMYLCASRWTGAGYSNQPQHFGDGTRLSIL.

J is TRBJ2-1 and V is TRBV9; D is unresolved. The V end lost 0 bases, the J end lost 6 bases, and 13 bases lay between the germline ends. The germline V gene encodes CDR1 SGDLS and CDR2 YYNGEE. The CDR3 is 15 residues long. CDR3 nucleotides: TGTGCCAGCAGCGTAGACGGCGGCCCCTTCAATGAGCAGTTCTTC. It is translated as CASSVDGGPFNEQFF.

V usage is TRBV7-6 and J usage is TRBJ2-7, with 10 bases fitting TRBD2. Per germline, CDR1 SGHVS and CDR2 FNYEAQ. The CDR3 is 15 residues long. J was trimmed by 4 bases and V by 2 bases; bases with no gene match: 5. For the CDR3, the DNA is TGTGCCAGCAGCTTAACTAGCGGGAATACTTACGAGCAGTACTTC. Amino acids: CASSLTSGNTYEQYF.

The genes are TRBV27 and TRBJ1-5; D ambiguous. Germline loops: CDR1 MNHEY, CDR2 SMNVEV (reference sequence). Trimming pared 3 bases from V and 0 bases from J, leaving 18 bases between. The CDR3 loop spans 18 amino acids. The DNA of the CDR3 is TGTGCCAGCAGTTTGGTCGGCAGGCCGACCTATAGCAATCAGCCCCAGCATTTT. Translation gives CASSLVGRPTYSNQPQHF.

A note on this clone: The same CDR3 is also encoded by other DNA sequences in this sample. V and J are TRBV7-3 and TRBJ2-5, with D perhaps being TRBD1 or TRBD2 (5 bases each). This CDR3 has 13 amino acids. V was trimmed by 5 bases and J by 4 bases, leaving 11 bases between them. The V gene's germline CDR1 is SGHTA and CDR2 FQGTGA. CDR3 in DNA: TGTGCCAGCAGCCGAGGGGTGGGAGAGACCCAGTACTTC. Amino acids: CASSRGVGETQYF.

CDR3 sequence reads: CASSYQSSYEQYF. The CDR3 DNA reads TGTGCCAGCAGTTACCAAAGCTCCTACGAGCAGTACTTC. The chain combines TRBV6-6 with TRBJ2-7; the D is unclear. Trimming took 2 bases from V and 0 from J, leaving 5 bases between them. Germline lookup yields CDR1 MNHNY and CDR2 SVGAGI (reference sequence). This CDR3 comprises 13 residues.

The chain couples TRBV19 to TRBJ1-5; 7 bases line up with TRBD1. The germline gives CDR1 LNHDA, CDR2 SQIVND (reference sequence). V lost 5 bases and J lost 2; bases outside the gene matches: 6. The CDR3 totals 15 residues. The CDR3 is CASSVITGGNQPQHF. The CDR3 nucleotides are TGTGCCAGTAGTGTGATTACAGGGGGCAATCAGCCCCAGCATTTT.

This chain uses TRBV11-2 with TRBJ1-2; weak D call: TRBD1 (5 bases). Per germline, CDR1 SGHAT and CDR2 FQNNGV. This CDR3 has 15 residues. The V end lost 0 bases, the J end lost 5 bases, and 13 bases lay between the germline ends. In DNA, the CDR3 is TGTGCCAGCAGCTTAGAGTTGGGACTGCCTTATGGCTACACCTTC. Protein product: CASSLELGLPYGYTF. Full variable domain (rest looked up from reference TRBV11-2 and TRBJ1-2): EAGVAQSPRYKIIEKRQSVAFWCNPISGHATLYWYQQILGQGPKLLIQFQNNGVVDDSQLPKDRFSAERLKGVDSTLKIQPAKLEDSAVYLCASSLELGLPYGYTFGSGTRLTVV.

The rearrangement uses TRBV27 and TRBJ2-3; no clear D gene. Trimming took 6 bases from V and 2 from J, leaving 9 bases between them. The CDR3 covers 13 residues. Per the germline V gene, CDR1 is MNHEY and CDR2 is SMNVEV (reference sequence). The CDR3 coding sequence is TGTGCCAGCAGCCATCTAGACACAGATACGCAGTATTTT. The encoded protein is CASSHLDTDTQYF.

The V call is TRBV11-3, the J call TRBJ2-3; 8 nucleotides line up with TRBD2. V lost 1 base and J lost 3; bases outside the gene matches: 3. The V gene's germline CDR1 is SGHNT and CDR2 YENEEA. The CDR3 has 15 residues. The CDR3 loop reads CASSLATGGTDTQYF. CDR3 DNA sequence: TGTGCCAGCAGCTTAGCTACGGGAGGGACAGATACGCAGTATTTT.

The V gene is TRBV7-9, the J gene TRBJ1-4; possible D gene TRBD1, 6 bases. Germline lookup yields CDR1 SEHNR and CDR2 FQNEAQ (reference sequence). Deletions cut 3 bases from V and 7 bases from J, with 15 bases between. This CDR3 is 15 amino acids long. CDR3 region: CASSLTQTGGEKLFF. CDR3 in DNA: TGTGCCAGCAGCTTGACACAGACAGGCGGTGAAAAACTGTTTTTT.

This clone was detected once. V gene TRBV9 combines with J gene TRBJ2-1, with TRBD2 identical over 12 bases. V trimming: 4 bases; J trimming: 4 bases; junction bases outside the gene matches: 6. Germline V gene data show CDR1 as SGDLS and CDR2 as YYNGEE. The CDR3 has 16 residues. CDR3 sequence reads: CASSLSTSGSYNEQFF. The CDR3 DNA sequence: TGTGCCAGCAGCCTTTCGACTAGCGGGAGTTACAATGAGCAGTTCTTC.